The clone carrying this T cell receptor beta chain was counted between two and nine times. TCRdb re-called the RT-PCR reads with MiXCR, one entry per CDR3 protein. Of 70,000 to 75,000 distinct CDR3 sequences in the sample, about 30% were seen once. CDR3 size: 13 residues. CDR1 and CDR2 (germline): MGHDK, SYGVNS. The V and J ends lost 6 bases and 4 bases respectively, with 12 bases between them. The source of the sample is a study of patients and donors after allogeneic stem cell transplantation. The source material was blood, either unsorted or a sorted T cell fraction (not recorded which). The clonotype was recovered from a human donor who was either an allogeneic HSCT recipient or a stem cell or donor lymphocyte infusion donor (not recorded which). It is not recorded whose cells these are; they may come from a transplant donor. V gene TRBV25-1 combines with J gene TRBJ1-2; D is ambiguous. This CDR3 is CASSRGHAYGYTF. DNA for the CDR3: TGTGCCAGCAGCCGAGGTCATGCCTATGGCTACACCTTC.